This T cell receptor beta chain originates from a study of vaccination effects on CD4 cells after COVID-19 (dated by TCRdb to between 2020 and 2023). A note on the overall study: Participants received two doses of either the BNT162b2 or the mRNA-1273 mRNA SARS-CoV-2 vaccine. A total of approximately 9 COVID-19 convalescent patients and a handful of SARS-CoV-2-naive healthy vaccine recipients were included in the full study. Cultures from other donors in the study were sequenced using the Oncomine TCR Beta short-read assay on an Illumina iSeq 100. The study compared SARS-CoV-2 spike-specific CD4+ TCR repertoires before and after mRNA vaccination in COVID-19 convalescent patients and infection-naive vaccine recipients. The investigation overall reported the following: The study was limited by a small number of convalescent patients, and early post-infection timepoints were lacking. In healthy vaccine recipients, vaccine-induced clones were almost all SARS-CoV-2 mono-reactive, with only 1 of 255 being cross-reactive with common cold coronaviruses. Marked clonal contraction was observed in both infection-induced and vaccine-induced clones at late post-vaccination timepoints, consistent with waning T cell responses.

Reading the germline V gene gives CDR1 MDHEN and CDR2 SYDVKM. V loses 3 bases, J loses 7 bases, and the germline ends lie 12 bases apart. From the cysteine through the phenylalanine, the CDR3 covers 14 amino acids. The sequence is cut down to CDR3 DNA, 42 bases in frame from base 1. The method was the immunoSEQ multiplex PCR assay. DNA from the cultured and isolated CD4+ T cells underwent TCR beta CDR3 sequencing. On the authors' methods: Non-productive TCR sequences were removed and reads were trimmed to the CDR3 region, keeping CDR3s of at least 7 amino acids. Antigen-specific clonotypes were identified using the MANAFEST web app by comparison of expansion in peptide wells against reference cultures. To be called positive, a clone needed expansion at FDR<0.05 compared with the reference and with all other wells, an odds ratio greater than 5, and a frequency greater than 0.1% in two replicate wells. Cross-reactive clonotypes were defined as significantly expanded in SARS-CoV-2 spike wells and in at least one common cold coronavirus spike condition. CDR3 similarity was assessed by Levenshtein distance with the stringdist R package, and unrooted trees were built with ape in R 3.6.1. TCRdb limited this immuneACCESS table to in-frame rearrangements with V and J called. A share of clones is missing; checked studies link under half to unresolved V genes, and the rest is unexplained. Clone size and V and J calls were adopted from that table, with D and trimming inferred from the DNA. The sample table contains 50,000 or so clones; only one count was recorded for roughly 80% of them. Together, the top ten hold about 2.4% of the sample.

A word on this clone: What this receptor recognizes is not known. The sample holds no much larger clone one base away, and base qualities are not on file.

To identify antigen-specific CD4+ T cell clonotypes by their expansion, the ViraFEST assay first stimulated PBMC with viral peptide pools and then applied TCR sequencing. After around ten days of culture, CD4+ T cells were isolated with the EasySep CD4+ T cell isolation kit. Negative nucleocapsid antibody results before and after vaccination confirmed that the healthy vaccine recipients had no prior SARS-CoV-2 infection. Each well held two million PBMC cultured in IMDM containing around 5.1% human AB serum, 10 IU/ml IL-2 and gentamicin, along with approximately 10 ug/ml peptides. On days 3 and 7, half of the culture medium was replaced with fresh IL-2-containing medium. Each peptide stimulation condition was cultured in triplicate wells unless otherwise noted. PBMC were separated from whole blood using Ficoll-Paque Plus gradient centrifugation and were then either cryopreserved at -140C or used fresh. The overlapping peptide pools covered the spike proteins of SARS-CoV-2 and of the common cold coronaviruses HCoV-NL63, HCoV-OC43 and HCoV-229E. Genomic DNA was extracted from cultured CD4+ T cells with the QIAamp micro DNA kit.

This receptor was obtained from a human donor who received a COVID-19 vaccine. The chain links TRBV28 with TRBJ2-2; 5 matching bases give a weak D call of TRBD2. The sample in question was CD4+ T cells from PBMCs cultured with HCoV-229E spike peptides, obtained before COVID-19 vaccination. The cell subset or site label, as the study defines it: HCoV-229E spike overlapping peptide pool stimulation. The DNA sequence follows: TGTGCCAGCAGTTTCCCGGGGTTGTACGGGGAGCTGTTTTTT. Its protein reads: CASSFPGLYGELFF.